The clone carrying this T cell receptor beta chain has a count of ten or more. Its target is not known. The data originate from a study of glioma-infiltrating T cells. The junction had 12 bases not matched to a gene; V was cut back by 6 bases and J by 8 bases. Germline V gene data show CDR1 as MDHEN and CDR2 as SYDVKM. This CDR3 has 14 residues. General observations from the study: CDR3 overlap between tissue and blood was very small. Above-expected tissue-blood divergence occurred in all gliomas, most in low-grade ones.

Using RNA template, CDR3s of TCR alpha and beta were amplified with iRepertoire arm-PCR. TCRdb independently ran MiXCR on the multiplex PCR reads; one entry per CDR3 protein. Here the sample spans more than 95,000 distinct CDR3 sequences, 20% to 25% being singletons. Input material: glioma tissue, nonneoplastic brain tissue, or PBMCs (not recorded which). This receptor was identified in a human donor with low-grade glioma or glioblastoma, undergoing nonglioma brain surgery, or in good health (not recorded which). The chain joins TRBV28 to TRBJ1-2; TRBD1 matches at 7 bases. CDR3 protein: CASSSAGQEEGYTF. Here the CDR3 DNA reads TGTGCCAGCAGCTCTGCAGGACAGGAAGAGGGCTACACCTTC.